These 30 T cell receptor beta chains were sequenced from one sample in a study of cytomegalovirus exposure and HLA in healthy donors. Amplification used 60 Vbeta primers and 13 Jbeta primers. Generated by immunoSEQ multiplex PCR, the TCRdb table keeps only in-frame clones and is missing some. The sample carries roughly 100,000 clones, approximately 72% recorded once. The specimen sequenced was PBMCs. The source of these receptors is a man in his thirties or forties in good health and CMV-seronegative.

This chain's CDR3 is CAWQTGTKNEKLFF. CDR3 in DNA: TGTGCCTGGCAGACCGGGACAAAAAATGAAAAACTGTTTTTT. The genes are TRBV30 and TRBJ1-4; possibly TRBD1 for D (6 bases). Trimming shortened V by 5 bases and J by 5 bases, and 15 bases separated the two germline ends. This CDR3 is 14 amino acids long. Germline CDR1 reads GTSNPN; CDR2 reads SVGIG (reference sequence).

This chain links TRBV9 with TRBJ2-1; a possible D gene is TRBD2 (6 bases). Germline V gene data show CDR1 as SGDLS and CDR2 as YYNGEE. The CDR3 covers 16 residues. V shed 1 base and J shed 10 bases, with 21 bases lying between them. In DNA, the CDR3 is TGTGCCAGCAGCGTAACCCCCACGGGAGCGCAGGGAGAGCAGTTCTTC. Translated, it gives CASSVTPTGAQGEQFF.

This clone came up a few times. The genes are TRBV7-2 and TRBJ2-3; 8 bases line up with TRBD2. V trimming: 8 bases; J trimming: 2 bases; junction bases outside the gene matches: 9. Germline assignment: CDR1 SGHTA and CDR2 FQGNSA. This CDR3 region has 15 residues. The DNA of the CDR3 is TGTGCCAGCGGTTCCCGGGGGGGGGACACAGATACGCAGTATTTT. Protein: CASGSRGGDTDTQYF.

The chain carries TRBV27 and TRBJ2-3; 12 bases are a match to TRBD2. CDR1 is MNHEY and CDR2 is SMNVEV in the germline V gene (reference sequence). V shed 3 bases, J shed 6 bases, and the junction held 7 bases outside the gene matches. The CDR3 is 16 amino acids. CDR3: CASSFRLAGGPDTQYF. CDR3 coding DNA: TGTGCCAGCAGTTTTCGCCTAGCGGGAGGGCCGGATACGCAGTATTTT.

With regard to this clone: At one boundary the junction diverges from the germline segment, which might be a read error. The chain combines TRBV9 with TRBJ2-5; TRBD1 might be the D (5 bases). The CDR3 spans 14 residues. Germline assignment: CDR1 SGDLS and CDR2 YYNGEE. Written as DNA, the CDR3 is TGTGCCAGCAGCCCACTTGGACACCAGGAGACCCAGTACTTC. Its translation is CASSPLGHQETQYF.

J is TRBJ2-3 and V is TRBV7-2; D is ambiguous. CDR3 length: 12 residues. The germline V and J ends were trimmed by 0 bases and 6 bases, with 4 bases remaining between them. The V gene's germline CDR1 is SGHTA and CDR2 FQGNSA. The CDR3 nucleotides are TGTGCCAGCAGCTTAGCCTCGGATACGCAGTATTTT. This sequence encodes CASSLASDTQYF. The whole variable domain, filled in from reference TRBV7-2 and TRBJ2-3, reads GAGVSQSPSNKVTEKGKDVELRCDPISGHTALYWYRQSLGQGLEFLIYFQGNSAPDKSGLPSDRFSAERTGGSVSTLTIQRTQQEDSAVYLCASSLASDTQYFGPGTRLTVL.

The chain links TRBV9 to TRBJ2-7, with D possibly matching TRBD2 (5 bases). The CDR3 is 14 amino acids. V lost 3 bases to trimming and J lost 6 bases, with 16 bases between them. Germline CDR1 SGDLS, CDR2 YYNGEE. The DNA of the CDR3 is TGTGCCAGCAGCGCCCGGACTCCGAACGCCGAGCAGTACTTC. Translated, it gives CASSARTPNAEQYF.

J is TRBJ1-4 and V is TRBV5-5, with 7 nucleotides matching TRBD1. V lost 3 bases to trimming and J lost 5 bases; unmatched junction nucleotides: 4. The CDR3 is 14 amino acids. Germline CDR1 SGHKS, CDR2 YYEKEE (reference sequence). CDR3 bases: TGTGCCAGCAGCTCGGGACAGCTGAATGAAAAACTGTTTTTT. This codes for CASSSGQLNEKLFF.

As for this clone: This sample includes further DNA sequences coding for the same CDR3. The chain joins TRBV30 to TRBJ1-1; tentatively, D is TRBD1 (5 bases). From germline, CDR1 is GTSNPN and CDR2 SVGIG (reference sequence). This CDR3 comprises 14 residues. CDR3 in DNA: TGTGCTTGTTTCCCCGGGGGTGTGAACACTGAAGCTTTCTTT. Encoded protein: CACFPGGVNTEAFF.

The chain uses TRBV28 and TRBJ1-2; 8 bases agree with TRBD1. The CDR3 spans 15 residues. Germline CDR1 MDHEN, CDR2 SYDVKM. The V segment lost 8 bases and the J segment 2 bases; nucleotides outside the gene matches: 10. CDR3 DNA: TGTGCCAGCCGGGCTACCGGGACAGGAAACTATGGCTACACCTTC. This codes for CASRATGTGNYGYTF.

This clone was recorded only once. The rearrangement uses TRBV5-1 and TRBJ1-2; D call uncertain. The CDR3 spans 14 residues. Germline V CDR1 and CDR2: SGHRS, YFSETQ. Between the trimmed V and J ends, which lost 0 bases and 4 bases, there was a span of 10 bases. CDR3 residues: CASSLELEGYGYTF. CDR3 DNA: TGCGCCAGCAGCTTGGAGTTAGAGGGCTATGGCTACACCTTC.

This clone was seen just once. The chain joins TRBV27 to TRBJ2-7; no clear D. The CDR3 totals 13 residues. Germline CDR1 reads MNHEY; CDR2 reads SMNVEV (reference sequence). The V end lost 3 bases, the J end lost 7 bases, and 13 bases lay between the germline ends. The CDR3 loop is CASSFSVSREQYF. CDR3 coding DNA: TGTGCCAGCAGTTTCTCCGTGAGTCGTGAGCAGTACTTC.

The chain is built from TRBV5-1 and TRBJ1-1; 8 bases line up with TRBD1. The CDR3 length is 14 residues. Losses at the gene ends were 4 bases for V and 5 bases for J; bases not matched to a gene: 7. Germline CDR1 SGHRS, CDR2 YFSETQ. The CDR3 loop is CASSPWTGTTEAFF. DNA of the CDR3: TGCGCCAGCAGCCCGTGGACAGGGACGACTGAAGCTTTCTTT.

J is TRBJ1-1 and V is TRBV11-2; possibly TRBD1 for D (5 bases). The V gene's germline CDR1 is SGHAT and CDR2 FQNNGV. The CDR3 loop spans 15 amino acids. Deletions cut 5 bases from V and 5 bases from J, with 18 bases between. The CDR3 sequence is CASSLNTQGWTEAFF. CDR3 DNA: TGTGCCAGCAGCCTCAATACGCAGGGTTGGACTGAAGCTTTCTTT.

The V and J genes are TRBV12-5 and TRBJ1-1; the match to TRBD1 covers 7 bases. Per germline, CDR1 LGHNT and CDR2 FRNRAP. With V trimmed by 1 base and J by 0 bases, 2 bases remained unmatched. This CDR3 comprises 15 residues. This CDR3 is CASGLATGVNTEAFF. For the CDR3, the DNA is TGTGCTAGTGGTTTGGCCACAGGGGTGAACACTGAAGCTTTCTTT.

A single count supports this clone. The chain recombines TRBV4-3 with TRBJ2-1; 10 nucleotides match TRBD2. V dropped 4 bases and J dropped 3; count of bases not matched to a gene: 6. From germline, CDR1 is LGHNA and CDR2 YSLEER. This CDR3 comprises 16 residues. Written as DNA, the CDR3 is TGCGCCAGCAGCCGAAGCTCTAGCGGGGGCTACAATGAGCAGTTCTTC. This translates into CASSRSSSGGYNEQFF.

V gene TRBV6-5 combines with J gene TRBJ2-3; 12 bases map to TRBD1. The J segment lost 14 bases and the V segment lost 6 bases, leaving 9 bases of the junction unmatched. The CDR3 loop spans 13 amino acids. Germline CDR1 MNHEY, CDR2 SVGAGI. The CDR3 coding sequence is TGTGCCAGCAGGAGCACCGGGACAGGGGGCGCGTATTTT. Its protein product is CASRSTGTGGAYF.

This clone was picked up one time. V usage is TRBV4-1 and J usage is TRBJ2-3; 10 nucleotides line up with TRBD2. The V gene end was trimmed by 5 bases and the J gene end by 1 base; junction bases not matched to a gene: 12. Germline V lookup: CDR1 MGHRA, CDR2 YSYEKL. CDR3 length: 18 amino acids. The CDR3 is CASSVQGPGTSGTDTQYF. CDR3 in DNA: TGCGCCAGCAGCGTACAAGGGCCGGGGACTAGCGGCACAGATACGCAGTATTTT.

This sequence joins TRBV5-1 and TRBJ2-3, with 7 nucleotides matching TRBD2. V shed 1 base and J 0 bases; nucleotides not matched to a gene: 5. The CDR3 sequence is 16 residues long. CDR1 and CDR2 from the germline V gene are SGHRS and YFSETQ. The CDR3 nucleotides read TGCGCCAGCAGCTTGTCCGGGAGGAGTAGCACAGATACGCAGTATTTT. Encoded protein: CASSLSGRSSTDTQYF.

The sample holds a few counts of this clone. The rearrangement joins TRBV6-1 to TRBJ1-3; maybe TRBD1 (6 bases). V lost 6 bases and J 0 bases, leaving 12 bases between the germline ends. The CDR3 runs to 15 residues. Germline loops: CDR1 MNHNS, CDR2 SASEGT. This CDR3 is CASRWDISSGNTIYF. CDR3 nucleotide sequence: TGTGCCAGCAGGTGGGACATCTCCTCTGGAAACACCATATATTTT.

J is TRBJ1-3 and V is TRBV29-1, with 7 bases fitting TRBD1. The CDR3 runs to 14 residues. With V trimmed by 7 bases and J by 1 base, 7 bases remained unmatched. Looked up from germline, CDR1 is SQVTM and CDR2 is ANQGSEA. CDR3 nucleotides: TGCAGCGGGGGACAGTCCGGGTCTGGAAACACCATATATTTT. Encoded protein: CSGGQSGSGNTIYF.

This clone was picked up a small number of times. This chain joins TRBV4-1 and TRBJ2-7, with a tentative D call TRBD1 (8 bases). Germline-derived CDR1 and CDR2 are MGHRA and YSYEKL. This CDR3 is built from 15 residues. Trimming cost V 4 bases and J 4 bases, with 17 bases left between them. For the CDR3, the DNA is TGCGCCAGCAGCCTGGAAGACAGGGGAGGGTACGAGCAGTACTTC. Translating it yields CASSLEDRGGYEQYF.

The chain links TRBV5-5 to TRBJ2-7; no reliable D call. The CDR3 covers 13 residues. Between the trimmed V and J ends, which lost 4 bases and 4 bases, there was a span of 12 bases. The germline gives CDR1 SGHKS, CDR2 YYEKEE (reference sequence). DNA of the CDR3: TGTGCCAGCAGCCCCACCTCTACTTACGAGCAGTACTTC. Protein product: CASSPTSTYEQYF.

This clone was counted a few times. The rearrangement uses TRBV4-3 and TRBJ1-1, with D perhaps TRBD1 (6 bases). Deletions cut 4 bases from V and 0 bases from J, with 21 bases between. There are 18 residues in the CDR3. The germline V gene encodes CDR1 LGHNA and CDR2 YSLEER. CDR3 nucleotide sequence: TGCGCCAGCAGCCTCCATGCGGGGGGCGCGGGAGTGAACACTGAAGCTTTCTTT. Translation gives CASSLHAGGAGVNTEAFF.

This sequence joins TRBV19 and TRBJ1-3; TRBD1 might be the D (6 bases). CDR1 is LNHDA, CDR2 SQIVND, per germline (reference sequence). This CDR3 is 15 amino acids long. The V gene lost 3 bases and the J gene lost 2 bases, with 11 bases spanning the gap. For the CDR3, the DNA is TGTGCCAGTAGTATCGGCACAGGGCCTGGAAACACCATATATTTT. It translates to CASSIGTGPGNTIYF.

This chain joins TRBV9 and TRBJ1-2, with D hard to call. CDR3 length equals 15 residues. CDR1 is SGDLS and CDR2 is YYNGEE in the germline V gene. The V gene lost 0 bases and the J gene lost 3 bases, with 12 bases spanning the gap. CDR3 region: CASSVGGAGDYGYTF. The CDR3 nucleotides are TGTGCCAGCAGCGTAGGGGGTGCGGGTGACTATGGCTACACCTTC.

V and J are TRBV11-2 and TRBJ2-1, with 9 positions matching TRBD1. This CDR3 comprises 14 residues. Trimming took 6 bases from V and 7 from J; bases not matched to a gene: 7. Germline V lookup: CDR1 SGHAT, CDR2 FQNNGV. Written as DNA, the CDR3 is TGTGCCAGCAGGCGGACAGGGGTATCGAATGAGCAGTTCTTC. This encodes CASRRTGVSNEQFF.

The chain joins TRBV5-1 to TRBJ1-1, with a tentative D call TRBD1 (5 bases). The CDR3 has 14 amino acids. Germline V gene sequence: CDR1 SGHRS, CDR2 YFSETQ. Trimming removed 2 bases from V and 1 base from J, with 9 bases in between. CDR3 nucleotides: TGCGCCAGCAGCTTCCAGGGAGGGAACACTGAAGCTTTCTTT. Translated: CASSFQGGNTEAFF.

This clone was observed a handful of times. The rearrangement links TRBV5-1 to TRBJ2-7, with unresolved D. V was trimmed by 6 bases and J by 0 bases, leaving 16 bases between them. The V gene's germline CDR1 is SGHRS and CDR2 YFSETQ. This CDR3 has 15 amino acids. The CDR3 nucleotides are TGCGCCAGCACCCCTACCCCACAGAGCTCCTACGAGCAGTACTTC. Translation: CASTPTPQSSYEQYF.

This chain joins TRBV15 and TRBJ1-4, with D possibly matching TRBD1 (6 bases). Germline CDR1 is LNHNV and CDR2 is YYDKDF (reference sequence). The CDR3 length is 15 residues. Trimming shortened V by 0 bases and J by 2 bases, and 7 bases separated the two germline ends. In DNA form, the CDR3 reads TGTGCCACCAGCAGAGAAACAGGGACTAATGAAAAACTGTTTTTT. Protein sequence: CATSRETGTNEKLFF.